This TCR beta chain was documented in a study of cytomegalovirus exposure and HLA in healthy donors. Primers for the PCR totalled 60 Vbeta and 13 Jbeta. TCRdb's copy holds only in-frame clones and misses some; the assay was immunoSEQ multiplex PCR. The table has approximately 140,000 clones, roughly four fifths seen once. Overall study results and limits: Some TCR beta chains (164 of them) were listed as cytomegalovirus-associated.

Germline V gene lookup returns CDR1 DFQATT and CDR2 SNEGSKA (reference sequence). The CDR3 runs 11 residues. The germline V and J ends were trimmed by 7 bases and 3 bases, with 10 bases remaining between them. Details on this clone: Its matching antigen is unknown.

V and J are TRBV20-1 and TRBJ2-7; weak D call: TRBD2 (6 bases). This receptor was identified in a girl aged 2-10 years in good health and CMV-seronegative. Sequenced sample: PBMCs. The DNA for the CDR3 is TGCAGTGGGAGGGGTGTCTACGAGCAGTACTTC. Encoded protein: CSGRGVYEQYF.